In this sample, the clone carrying this TCR beta chain turned up many times. No antigen is known for it. Unique molecular identifiers were included in an RNA-based 3' RACE TCR library. TCRdb reprocessed the 3' RACE reads via MiXCR and lists one record per CDR3 protein. The sample holds about 86,000 distinct CDR3 sequences; approximately 6.9% are singletons and the top ten take roughly 1%. The sample belongs to a study of HIV-infected children after antiretroviral therapy interruption. About the study: For the interruption arm, samples span week 0 through about 3 years after study end. Weeks 0, 48 and 150 were sampled under continuous treatment.

Trimming removed 6 bases at V and 4 bases at J, with 6 bases between. The germline V gene has CDR1 ENHRY and CDR2 SYGVKD. The CDR3 runs to 12 residues. Broader study findings: By the end of treatment interruption, naive CD4+ clonality (Gini) increased.

Documented treatment: PENTA 11 planned treatment interruption arm or continuous ART arm. The chain joins TRBV10-3 to TRBJ1-4; D unresolved. The clonotype originates from a pool of human donors with HIV. Sequenced material: CD45RA+ CD4+ T cells from PBMCs, pooled from several time points, taken from a donor given antiretroviral therapy, either interrupted or continuous. Subset noted: naive CD4+ CD45RA+ CD45RO- T cells. The CDR3 is CAISDRNEKLFF. The CDR3 bases are TGTGCCATCAGCGACCGTAATGAAAAACTGTTTTTT.